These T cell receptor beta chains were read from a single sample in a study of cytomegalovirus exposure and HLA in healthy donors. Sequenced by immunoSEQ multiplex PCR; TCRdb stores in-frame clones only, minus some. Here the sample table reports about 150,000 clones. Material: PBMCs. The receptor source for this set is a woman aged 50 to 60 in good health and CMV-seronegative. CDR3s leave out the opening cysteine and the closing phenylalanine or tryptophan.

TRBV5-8 AFLAGGPADEQY
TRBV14 ASSHPNARGTDTQY
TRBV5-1 ASFLTGDAETQY
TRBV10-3 AVLASGENTGELF
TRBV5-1 ASGSWRSTNTGELF
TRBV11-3 ASSLGGNYEQY
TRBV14 ASSMAGGYEQY
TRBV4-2 ASSPLLAGASQETQY
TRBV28 ASSLVQGSNQPQH
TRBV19 ASASGQGNTIY
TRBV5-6 ASSSTRPSSYEQY
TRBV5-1 ASSLAGGDEKLF
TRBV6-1 ASSEAATDYNSPLH
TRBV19 ASSIGTGEEPQH
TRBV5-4 ASSPRLAGVSGVEQY
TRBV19 ASKPRENEQF
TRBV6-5 ASSYAGEGAHEQY
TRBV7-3 ASSPGGYGYT
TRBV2 ASSGEVTEAF
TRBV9 ASSVGSVTTGELF
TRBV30 AWDSVSGNTIY
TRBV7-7 ASSLAGKGNEQF